This T cell receptor beta chain was identified during a study of CD8+ T cells in alopecia areata. Sequencing used cDNA as its template, made by extracting RNA and reverse transcribing it. The method was immunoSEQ multiplex PCR; TCRdb's version includes in-frame clones alone and lacks a portion of them. The sample holds about 150,000 clones, under 70% seen once. As to treatment: oral pan-JAK inhibitor, 5-10 mg twice daily. Peripheral blood, together with lesional scalp punch biopsies, was collected from alopecia areata patients. The CDR3 contains 16 residues. The V gene lost 3 bases and the J gene lost 3 bases, with 20 bases spanning the gap. The V gene's germline CDR1 is SQVTM and CDR2 ANQGSEA.

The chain combines TRBV29-1 with TRBJ1-2; maybe TRBD1 (5 bases). The material sequenced was CD4+ T cells sorted from blood, taken at week 4, from a patient treated with tofacitinib. The receptor was derived from a human donor with alopecia areata. The CDR3 DNA sequence: TGCAGCGTTGACAAAGGGACCAGCCCCAGCTACTATGGCTACACCTTC. This encodes CSVDKGTSPSYYGYTF.